This T cell receptor (beta chain) was identified during a study of molecular identifiers for immune sequencing clone quantification. TCRdb fed the PCR reads into MiXCR, producing one record per CDR3 protein. The sample lists under 600,000 distinct CDR3 sequences, about a fifth seen once, with 0.65% to 0.95% in the top ten. V was pared by 6 bases and J by 0 bases, with 8 bases between. The germline V gene has CDR1 SGHTA and CDR2 FQGTGA. This CDR3 region has 13 residues. This clonotype has ten or more counts. The source of this sequence is a human donor in good health. Some libraries in this study had Jurkat cell RNA spiked in. The chain combines TRBV7-3 with TRBJ1-1; no reliable D call. Input material: naive CD8+ T cells from blood, with Jurkat cell RNA spiked in. The subset: FACS-sorted CD8+CD4-CCR7+CD45RA+ naive T cells. The CDR3 coding sequence is TGTGCCAGCAGAAATACAGTGAACACTGAAGCTTTCTTT. Translated: CASRNTVNTEAFF.